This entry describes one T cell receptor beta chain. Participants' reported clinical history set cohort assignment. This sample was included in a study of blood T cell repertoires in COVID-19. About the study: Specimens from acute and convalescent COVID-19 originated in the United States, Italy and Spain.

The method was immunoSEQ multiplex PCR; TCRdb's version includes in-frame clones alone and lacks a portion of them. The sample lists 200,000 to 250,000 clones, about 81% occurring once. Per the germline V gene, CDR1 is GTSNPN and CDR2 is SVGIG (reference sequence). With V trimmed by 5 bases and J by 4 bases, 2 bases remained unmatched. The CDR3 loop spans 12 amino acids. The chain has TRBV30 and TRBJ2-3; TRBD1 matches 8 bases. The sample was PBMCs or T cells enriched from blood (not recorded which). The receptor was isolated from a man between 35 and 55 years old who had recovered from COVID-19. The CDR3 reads CAWAGGPDTQYF. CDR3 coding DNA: TGTGCCTGGGCAGGGGGCCCAGATACGCAGTATTTT. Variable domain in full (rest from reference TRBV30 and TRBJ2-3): SQTIHQWPATLVQPVGSPLSLECTVEGTSNPNLYWYRQAAGRGLQLLFYSVGIGQISSEVPQNLSASRPQDRQFILSSKKLLLSDSGFYLCAWAGGPDTQYFGPGTRLTVL.